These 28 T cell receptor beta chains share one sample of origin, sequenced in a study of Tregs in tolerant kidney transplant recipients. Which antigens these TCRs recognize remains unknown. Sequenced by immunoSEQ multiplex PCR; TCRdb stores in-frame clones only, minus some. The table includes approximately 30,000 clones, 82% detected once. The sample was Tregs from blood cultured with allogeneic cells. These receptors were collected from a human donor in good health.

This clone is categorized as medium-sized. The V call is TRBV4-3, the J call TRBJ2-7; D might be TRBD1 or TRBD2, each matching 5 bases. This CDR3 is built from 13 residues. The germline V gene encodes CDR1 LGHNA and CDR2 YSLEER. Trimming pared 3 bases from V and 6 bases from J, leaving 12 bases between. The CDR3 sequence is CASSQGPGFEQYF. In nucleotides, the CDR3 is TGCGCCAGCAGCCAGGGACCGGGTTTCGAGCAGTACTTC.

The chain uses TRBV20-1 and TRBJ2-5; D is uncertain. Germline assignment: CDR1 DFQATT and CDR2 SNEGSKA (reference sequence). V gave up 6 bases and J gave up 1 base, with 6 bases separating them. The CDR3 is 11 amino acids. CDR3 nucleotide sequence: TGCAGTGCCCTCACCCAAGAGACCCAGTACTTC. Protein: CSALTQETQYF.

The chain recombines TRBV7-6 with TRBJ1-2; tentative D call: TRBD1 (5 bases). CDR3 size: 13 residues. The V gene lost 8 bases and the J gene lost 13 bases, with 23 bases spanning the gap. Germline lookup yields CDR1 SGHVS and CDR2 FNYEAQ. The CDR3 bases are TGTGCCAGCTGTTCCGGGACGGGTGCATCGTGCACCTTC. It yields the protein CASCSGTGASCTF.

The CDR3 DNA reads TGTGCCACCCAGCGGATCAGGGGTAGGGCTGAAGCTTTCTTT. Protein product: CATQRIRGRAEAFF. The V call is TRBV11-3, the J call TRBJ1-1, with a weak D call TRBD1 (6 bases). The length of the CDR3 is 14 residues. The V and J ends lost 10 bases and 6 bases respectively, with 21 bases between them. The germline V gene has CDR1 SGHNT and CDR2 YENEEA.

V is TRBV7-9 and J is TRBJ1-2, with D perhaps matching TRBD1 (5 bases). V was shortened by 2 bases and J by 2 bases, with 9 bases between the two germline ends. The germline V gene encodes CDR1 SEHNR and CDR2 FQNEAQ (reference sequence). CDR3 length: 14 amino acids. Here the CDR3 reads CASSLSRDNYGYTF. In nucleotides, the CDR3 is TGTGCCAGCAGCTTAAGCAGGGACAACTATGGCTACACCTTC.

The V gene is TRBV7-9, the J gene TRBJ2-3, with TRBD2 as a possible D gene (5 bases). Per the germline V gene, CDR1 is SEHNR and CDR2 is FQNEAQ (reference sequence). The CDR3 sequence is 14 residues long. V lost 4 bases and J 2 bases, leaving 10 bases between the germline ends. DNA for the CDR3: TGTGCCAGCAGCTCCAGACGGGACACAGATACGCAGTATTTT. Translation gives CASSSRRDTDTQYF.

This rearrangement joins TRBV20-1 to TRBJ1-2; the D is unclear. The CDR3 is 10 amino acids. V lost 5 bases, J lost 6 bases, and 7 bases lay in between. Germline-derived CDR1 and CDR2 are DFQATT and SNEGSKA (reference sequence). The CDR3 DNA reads TGCAGTGCTGCCGGGGATGGCTACACCTTC. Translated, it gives CSAAGDGYTF.

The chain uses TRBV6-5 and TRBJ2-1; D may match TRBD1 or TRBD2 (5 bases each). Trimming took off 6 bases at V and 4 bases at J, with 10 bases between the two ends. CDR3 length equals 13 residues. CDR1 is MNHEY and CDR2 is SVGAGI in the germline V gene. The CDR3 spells CASSRDGYNEQFF. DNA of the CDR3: TGTGCCAGCAGCCGGGACGGGTACAATGAGCAGTTCTTC.

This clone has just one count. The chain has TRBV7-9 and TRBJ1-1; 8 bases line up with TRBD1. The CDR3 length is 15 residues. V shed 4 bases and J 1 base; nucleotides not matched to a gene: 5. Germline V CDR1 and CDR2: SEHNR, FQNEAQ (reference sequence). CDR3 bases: TGTGCCAGCAGCTCCTACAGGGGGGAGAACACTGAAGCTTTCTTT. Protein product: CASSSYRGENTEAFF.

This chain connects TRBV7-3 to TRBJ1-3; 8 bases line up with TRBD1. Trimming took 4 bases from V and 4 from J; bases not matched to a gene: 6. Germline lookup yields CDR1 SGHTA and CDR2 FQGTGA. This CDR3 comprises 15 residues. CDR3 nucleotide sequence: TGTGCCAGCAGCTCCACAGGGGGAGCAGGAAACACCATATATTTT. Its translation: CASSSTGGAGNTIYF.

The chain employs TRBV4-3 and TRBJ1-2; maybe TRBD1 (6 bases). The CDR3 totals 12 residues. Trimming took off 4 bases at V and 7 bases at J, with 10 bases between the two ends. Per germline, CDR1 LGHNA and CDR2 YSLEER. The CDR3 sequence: CASSRRGGGYTF. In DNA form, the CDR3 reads TGCGCCAGCAGCCGGAGGGGGGGTGGCTACACCTTC.

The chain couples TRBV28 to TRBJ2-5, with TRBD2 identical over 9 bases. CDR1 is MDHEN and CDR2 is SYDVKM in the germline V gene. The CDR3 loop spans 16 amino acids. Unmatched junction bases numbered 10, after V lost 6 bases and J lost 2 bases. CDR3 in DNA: TGTGCCAGCAGGACACTAGCGGGCCTTAAACAAGAGACCCAGTACTTC. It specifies CASRTLAGLKQETQYF. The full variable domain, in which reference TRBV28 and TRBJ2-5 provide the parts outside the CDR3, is DVKVTQSSRYLVKRTGEKVFLECVQDMDHENMFWYRQDPGLGLRLIYFSYDVKMKEKGDIPEGYSVSREKKERFSLILESASTNQTSMYLCASRTLAGLKQETQYFGPGTRLLVL.

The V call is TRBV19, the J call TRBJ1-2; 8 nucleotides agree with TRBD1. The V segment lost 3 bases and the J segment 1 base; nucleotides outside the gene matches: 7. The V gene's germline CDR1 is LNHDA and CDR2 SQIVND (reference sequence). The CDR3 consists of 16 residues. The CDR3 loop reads CASSIIQGAFNYGYTF. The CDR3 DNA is TGTGCCAGTAGTATTATTCAGGGGGCGTTTAACTATGGCTACACCTTC.

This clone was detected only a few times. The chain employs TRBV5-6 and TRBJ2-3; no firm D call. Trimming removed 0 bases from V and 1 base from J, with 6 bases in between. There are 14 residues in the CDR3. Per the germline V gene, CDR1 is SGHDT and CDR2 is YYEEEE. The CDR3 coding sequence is TGTGCCAGCAGCTTGGGGACGGGCACAGATACGCAGTATTTT. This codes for CASSLGTGTDTQYF.

In DNA form, the CDR3 reads TGTGCCAGCAGTTACGGCAGGATTAATGAAAAACTGTTTTTT. Translating it yields CASSYGRINEKLFF. J is TRBJ1-4 and V is TRBV6-5; D gene uncertain. The CDR3 contains 14 residues. V lost 2 bases to trimming and J lost 4 bases, with 8 bases between them. The germline V gene encodes CDR1 MNHEY and CDR2 SVGAGI.

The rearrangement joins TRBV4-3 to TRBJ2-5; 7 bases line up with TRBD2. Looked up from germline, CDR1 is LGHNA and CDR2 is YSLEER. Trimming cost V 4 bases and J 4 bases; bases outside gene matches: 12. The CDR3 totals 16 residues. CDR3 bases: TGCGCCAGCAGCCTAGGCCCACTAGCGATCTTAGAGACCCAGTACTTC. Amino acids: CASSLGPLAILETQYF.

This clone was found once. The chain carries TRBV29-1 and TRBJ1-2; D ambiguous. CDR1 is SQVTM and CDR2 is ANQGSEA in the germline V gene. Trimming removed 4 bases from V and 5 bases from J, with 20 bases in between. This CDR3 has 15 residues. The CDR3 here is CSVAPIYDPLYGYTF. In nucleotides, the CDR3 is TGCAGCGTTGCTCCGATATATGACCCACTATATGGCTACACCTTC.

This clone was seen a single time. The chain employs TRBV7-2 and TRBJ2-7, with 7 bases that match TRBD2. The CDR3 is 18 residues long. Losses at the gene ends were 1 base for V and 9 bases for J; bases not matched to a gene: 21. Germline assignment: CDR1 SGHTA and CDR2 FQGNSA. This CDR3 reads CASSLVGRETINSGRQYF. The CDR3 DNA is TGTGCCAGCAGCTTAGTAGGGCGGGAGACGATAAATAGTGGCAGGCAGTACTTC.

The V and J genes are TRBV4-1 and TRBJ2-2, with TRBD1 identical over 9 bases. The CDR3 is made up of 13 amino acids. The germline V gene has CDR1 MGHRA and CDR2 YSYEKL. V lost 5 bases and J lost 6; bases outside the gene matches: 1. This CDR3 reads CASSRTGAGELFF. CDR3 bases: TGCGCCAGCAGCAGGACAGGGGCCGGGGAGCTGTTTTTT.

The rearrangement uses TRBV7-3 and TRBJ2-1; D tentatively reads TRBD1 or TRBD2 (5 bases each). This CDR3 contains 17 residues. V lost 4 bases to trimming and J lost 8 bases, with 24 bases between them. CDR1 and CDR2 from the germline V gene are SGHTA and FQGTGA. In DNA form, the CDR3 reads TGTGCCAGCAGCTCGGGGCCCCAACCCAGCGCGGGTGATGAGCAGTTCTTC. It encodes CASSSGPQPSAGDEQFF.

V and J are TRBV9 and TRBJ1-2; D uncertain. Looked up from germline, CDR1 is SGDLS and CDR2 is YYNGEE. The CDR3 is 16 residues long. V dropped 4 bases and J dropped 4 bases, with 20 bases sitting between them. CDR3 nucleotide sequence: TGTGCCAGCAGCCAACTCGGAGGGAGAATGGCCTATGGCTACACCTTC. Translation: CASSQLGGRMAYGYTF.

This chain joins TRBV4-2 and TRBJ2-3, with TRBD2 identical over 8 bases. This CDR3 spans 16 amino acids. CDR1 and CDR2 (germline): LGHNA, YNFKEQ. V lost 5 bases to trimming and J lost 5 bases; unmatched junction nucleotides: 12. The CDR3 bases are TGTGCCAGCAGCTTGGTTGGTAGCGGGGCGGTAGATACGCAGTATTTT. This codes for CASSLVGSGAVDTQYF.

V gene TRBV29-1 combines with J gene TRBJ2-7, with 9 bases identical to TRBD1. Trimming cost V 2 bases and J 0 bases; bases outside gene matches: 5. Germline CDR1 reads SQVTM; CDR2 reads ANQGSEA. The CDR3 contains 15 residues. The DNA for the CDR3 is TGCAGCGTTGAACGGGGACAGGGTATCTCCTACGAGCAGTACTTC. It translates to CSVERGQGISYEQYF.

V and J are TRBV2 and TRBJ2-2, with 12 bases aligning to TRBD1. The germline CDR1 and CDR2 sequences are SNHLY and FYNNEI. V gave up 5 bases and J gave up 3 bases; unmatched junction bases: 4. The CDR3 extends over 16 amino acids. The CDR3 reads CASSWDRGRYTGELFF. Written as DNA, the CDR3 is TGTGCCAGCAGTTGGGACAGGGGGCGATACACCGGGGAGCTGTTTTTT.

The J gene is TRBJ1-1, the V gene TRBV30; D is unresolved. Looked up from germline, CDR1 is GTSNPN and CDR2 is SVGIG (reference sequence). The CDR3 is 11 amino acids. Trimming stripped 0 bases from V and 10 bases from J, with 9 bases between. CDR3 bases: TGTGCCTGGAGTGTAGTGCAGAGAGCTTTCTTT. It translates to CAWSVVQRAFF.

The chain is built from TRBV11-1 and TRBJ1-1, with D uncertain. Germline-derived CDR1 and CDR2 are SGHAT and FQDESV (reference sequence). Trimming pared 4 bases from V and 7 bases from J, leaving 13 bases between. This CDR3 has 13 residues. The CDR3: CASSSSRSYEAFF. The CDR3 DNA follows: TGTGCCAGCAGCTCTTCGAGAAGCTATGAAGCTTTCTTT.

CDR3 bases: TGCGCCAGCAGCCAAGATGAGGGGTCACCCCTCCACTTT. Protein: CASSQDEGSPLHF. The chain employs TRBV4-3 and TRBJ1-6; a possible D gene is TRBD1 (5 bases). Between the trimmed V and J ends, which lost 0 bases and 10 bases, there was a span of 7 bases. This CDR3 contains 13 residues. Per the germline V gene, CDR1 is LGHNA and CDR2 is YSLEER.

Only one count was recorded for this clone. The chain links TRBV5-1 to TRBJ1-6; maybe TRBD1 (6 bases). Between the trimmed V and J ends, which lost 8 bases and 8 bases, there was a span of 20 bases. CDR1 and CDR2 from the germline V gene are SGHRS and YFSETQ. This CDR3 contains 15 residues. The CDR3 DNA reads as TGCGCCAGTACCTTGGGGGCGCTAGGAGATTCACCCCTCCACTTT. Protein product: CASTLGALGDSPLHF.